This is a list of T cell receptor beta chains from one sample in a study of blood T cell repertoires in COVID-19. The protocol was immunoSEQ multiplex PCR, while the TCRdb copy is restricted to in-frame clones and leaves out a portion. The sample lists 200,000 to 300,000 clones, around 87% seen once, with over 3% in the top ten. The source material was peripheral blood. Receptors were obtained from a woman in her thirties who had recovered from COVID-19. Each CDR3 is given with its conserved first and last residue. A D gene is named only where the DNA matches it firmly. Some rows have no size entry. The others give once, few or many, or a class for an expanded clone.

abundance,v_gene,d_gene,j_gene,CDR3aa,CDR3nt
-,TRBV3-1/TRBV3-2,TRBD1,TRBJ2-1,CASSHPGTVKNEQFF,TGTGCCAGCAGCCACCCCGGGACAGTTAAAAATGAGCAGTTCTTC
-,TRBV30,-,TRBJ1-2,CAWAPGESYGYTF,TGTGCCTGGGCCCCAGGCGAGAGCTATGGCTACACCTTC
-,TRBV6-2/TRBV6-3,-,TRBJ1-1,CASSYGQNTEAFF,TGTGCCAGCAGTTACGGGCAGAACACTGAAGCTTTCTTT
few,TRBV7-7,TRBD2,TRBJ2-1,CASSSSGGALHNEQFF,TGTGCCAGCAGCTCTAGCGGGGGGGCACTCCACAATGAGCAGTTCTTC
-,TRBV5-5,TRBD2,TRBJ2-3,CASSLGTSGNTDTQYF,TGTGCCAGCAGCTTAGGGACTAGCGGGAACACAGATACGCAGTATTTT
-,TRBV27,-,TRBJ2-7,CASSLAGEQGGDEQYF,TGTGCCAGCAGTTTAGCCGGAGAGCAAGGGGGGGACGAGCAGTACTTC
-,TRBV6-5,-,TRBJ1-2,CATTSGLGGYTF,TGTGCCACCACTTCAGGGTTAGGTGGCTACACCTTC
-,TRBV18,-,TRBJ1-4,CASSPTKVKGTTNEKLFF,TGTGCCAGCTCACCCACAAAGGTCAAGGGGACAACTAATGAAAAACTGTTTTTT
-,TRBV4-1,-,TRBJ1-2,CASSQDPGEANYGYTF,TGCGCCAGCAGCCAAGATCCCGGGGAAGCTAACTATGGCTACACCTTC
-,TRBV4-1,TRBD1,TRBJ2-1,CASSQEVGDRGDEQFF,TGCGCCAGCAGCCAAGAAGTTGGGGACAGGGGCGATGAGCAGTTCTTC
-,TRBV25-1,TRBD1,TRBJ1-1,CASSFPGQGITEAFF,TGTGCCAGCAGTTTCCCGGGACAGGGAATCACTGAAGCTTTCTTT